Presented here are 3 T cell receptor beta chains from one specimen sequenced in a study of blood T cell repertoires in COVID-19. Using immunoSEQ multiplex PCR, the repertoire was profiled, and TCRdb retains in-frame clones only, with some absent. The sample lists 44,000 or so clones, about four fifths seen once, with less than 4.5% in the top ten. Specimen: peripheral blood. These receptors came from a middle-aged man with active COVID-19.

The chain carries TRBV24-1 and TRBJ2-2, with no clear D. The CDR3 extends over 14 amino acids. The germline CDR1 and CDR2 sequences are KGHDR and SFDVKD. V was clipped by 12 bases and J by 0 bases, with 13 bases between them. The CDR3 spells CAAPRDSNTGELFF. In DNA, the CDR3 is TGTGCCGCCCCACGAGATTCGAACACCGGGGAGCTGTTTTTT.

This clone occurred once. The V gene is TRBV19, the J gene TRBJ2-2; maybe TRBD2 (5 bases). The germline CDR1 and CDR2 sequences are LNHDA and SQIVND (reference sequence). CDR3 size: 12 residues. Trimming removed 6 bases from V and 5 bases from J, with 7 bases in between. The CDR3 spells CASSRGTGELFF. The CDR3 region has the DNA TGTGCCAGTAGCCGGGGAACCGGGGAGCTGTTTTTT.

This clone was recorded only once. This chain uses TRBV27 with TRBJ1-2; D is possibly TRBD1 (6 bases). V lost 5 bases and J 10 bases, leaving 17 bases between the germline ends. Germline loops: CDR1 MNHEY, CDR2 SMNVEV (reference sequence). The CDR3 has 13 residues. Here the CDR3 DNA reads TGTGCCAGCAGTCCTTACGCGGACAGTTTCTACACCTTC. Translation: CASSPYADSFYTF.